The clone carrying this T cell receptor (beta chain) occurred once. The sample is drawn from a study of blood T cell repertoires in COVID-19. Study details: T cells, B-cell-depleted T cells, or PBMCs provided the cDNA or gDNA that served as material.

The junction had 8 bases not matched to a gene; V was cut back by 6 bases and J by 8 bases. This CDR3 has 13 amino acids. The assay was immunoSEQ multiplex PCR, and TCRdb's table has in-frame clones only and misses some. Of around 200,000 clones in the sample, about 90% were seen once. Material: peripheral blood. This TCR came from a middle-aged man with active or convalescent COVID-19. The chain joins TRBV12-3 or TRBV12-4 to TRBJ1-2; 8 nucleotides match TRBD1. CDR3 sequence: CASRFQGAGGYTF. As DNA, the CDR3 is TGTGCCAGCAGATTCCAGGGGGCGGGGGGCTACACCTTC.